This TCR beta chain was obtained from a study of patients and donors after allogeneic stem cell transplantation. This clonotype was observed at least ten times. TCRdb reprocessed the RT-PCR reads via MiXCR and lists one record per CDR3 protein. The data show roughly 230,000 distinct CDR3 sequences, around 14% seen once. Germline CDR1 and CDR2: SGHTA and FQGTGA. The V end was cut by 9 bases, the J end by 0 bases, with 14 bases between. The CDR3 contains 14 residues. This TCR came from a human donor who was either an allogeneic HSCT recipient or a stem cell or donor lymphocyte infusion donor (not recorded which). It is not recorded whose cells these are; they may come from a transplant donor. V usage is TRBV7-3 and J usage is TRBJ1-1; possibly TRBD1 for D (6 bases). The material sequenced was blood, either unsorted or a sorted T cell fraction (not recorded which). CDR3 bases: TGTGCCAGTCAAAAGGACAGCCTGAACACTGAAGCTTTCTTT. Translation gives CASQKDSLNTEAFF.